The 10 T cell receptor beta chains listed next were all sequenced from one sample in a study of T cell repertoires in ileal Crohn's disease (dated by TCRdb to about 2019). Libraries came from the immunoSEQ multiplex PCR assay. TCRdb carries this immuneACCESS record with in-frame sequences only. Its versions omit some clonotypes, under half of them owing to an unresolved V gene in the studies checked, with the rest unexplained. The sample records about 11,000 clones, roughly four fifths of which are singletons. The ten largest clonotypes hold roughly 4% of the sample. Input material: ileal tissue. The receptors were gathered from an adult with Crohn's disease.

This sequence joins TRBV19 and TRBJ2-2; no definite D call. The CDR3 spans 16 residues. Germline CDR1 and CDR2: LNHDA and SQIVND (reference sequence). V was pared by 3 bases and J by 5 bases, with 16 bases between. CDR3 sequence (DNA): TGTGCCAGTAGTATGATCCCCGGTGGTTATACCGGGGAGCTGTTTTTT. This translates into CASSMIPGGYTGELFF.

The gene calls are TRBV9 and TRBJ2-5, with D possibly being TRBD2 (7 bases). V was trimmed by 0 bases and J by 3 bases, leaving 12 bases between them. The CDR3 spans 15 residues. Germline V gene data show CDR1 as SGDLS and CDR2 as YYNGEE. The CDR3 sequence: CASSVGGGLKETQYF. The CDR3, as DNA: TGTGCCAGCAGCGTAGGGGGGGGGCTTAAAGAGACCCAGTACTTC.

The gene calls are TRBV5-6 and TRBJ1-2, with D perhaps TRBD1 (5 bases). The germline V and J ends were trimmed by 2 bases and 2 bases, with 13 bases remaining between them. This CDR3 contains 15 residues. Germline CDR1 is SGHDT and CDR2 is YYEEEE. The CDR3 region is CASSFGDFPNYGYTF. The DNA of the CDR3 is TGTGCCAGCAGCTTTGGGGACTTCCCCAACTATGGCTACACCTTC. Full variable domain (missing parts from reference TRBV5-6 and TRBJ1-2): DAGVTQSPTHLIKTRGQQVTLRCSPKSGHDTVSWYQQALGQGPQFIFQYYEEEERQRGNFPDRFSGHQFPNYSSELNVNALLLGDSALYLCASSFGDFPNYGYTFGSGTRLTVV.

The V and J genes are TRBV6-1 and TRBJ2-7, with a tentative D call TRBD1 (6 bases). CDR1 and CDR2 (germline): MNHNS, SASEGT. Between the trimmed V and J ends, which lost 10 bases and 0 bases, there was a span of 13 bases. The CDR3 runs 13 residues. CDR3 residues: CATGQRSSYEQYF. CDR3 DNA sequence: TGTGCCACAGGACAGCGGAGCTCCTACGAGCAGTACTTC.

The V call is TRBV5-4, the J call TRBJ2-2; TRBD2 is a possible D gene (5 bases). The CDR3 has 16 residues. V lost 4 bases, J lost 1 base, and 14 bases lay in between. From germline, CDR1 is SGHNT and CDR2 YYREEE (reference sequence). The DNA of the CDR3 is TGTGCCAGCAGCCGGGATTCGGGCTTGAACACCGGGGAGCTGTTTTTT. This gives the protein CASSRDSGLNTGELFF.

The CDR3 region has the DNA TGTGCCAGCAGCTTAGAAAACTTTCGAAATGAGCAGTTCTTC. Its protein product is CASSLENFRNEQFF. The chain links TRBV11-3 to TRBJ2-1, with D unresolved. CDR1 is SGHNT and CDR2 is YENEEA in the germline V gene. Trimming shortened V by 0 bases and J by 7 bases, and 10 bases separated the two germline ends. This CDR3 has 14 residues.

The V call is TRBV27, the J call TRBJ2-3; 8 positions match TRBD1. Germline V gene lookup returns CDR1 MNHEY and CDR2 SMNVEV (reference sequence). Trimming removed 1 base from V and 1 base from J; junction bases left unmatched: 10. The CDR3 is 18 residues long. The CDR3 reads CASSLYQQQGAGTDTQYF. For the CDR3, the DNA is TGTGCCAGCAGTTTATACCAGCAGCAGGGGGCAGGCACAGATACGCAGTATTTT.

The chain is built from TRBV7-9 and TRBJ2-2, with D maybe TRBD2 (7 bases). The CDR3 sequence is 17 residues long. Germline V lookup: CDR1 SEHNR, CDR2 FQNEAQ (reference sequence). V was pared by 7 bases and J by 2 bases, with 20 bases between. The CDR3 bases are TGTGCCAGCAACCTGGGGGTTGCGGGGGCCAACACCGGGGAGCTGTTTTTT. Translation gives CASNLGVAGANTGELFF. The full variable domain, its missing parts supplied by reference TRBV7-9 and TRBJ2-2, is DTGVSQNPRHKITKRGQNVTFRCDPISEHNRLYWYRQTLGQGPEFLTYFQNEAQLEKSRLLSDRFSAERPKGSFSTLEIQRTEQGDSAMYLCASNLGVAGANTGELFFGEGSRLTVL.

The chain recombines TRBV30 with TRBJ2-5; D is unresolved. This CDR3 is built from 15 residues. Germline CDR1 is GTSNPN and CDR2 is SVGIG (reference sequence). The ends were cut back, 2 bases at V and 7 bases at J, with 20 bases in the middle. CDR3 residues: CAWSPNLIHGGTQYF. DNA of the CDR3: TGTGCCTGGAGTCCAAATTTGATCCACGGTGGGACCCAGTACTTC.

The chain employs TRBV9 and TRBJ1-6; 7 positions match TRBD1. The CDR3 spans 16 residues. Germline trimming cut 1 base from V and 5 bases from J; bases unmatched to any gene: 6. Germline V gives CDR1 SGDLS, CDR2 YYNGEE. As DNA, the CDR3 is TGTGCCAGCAGCGTAAGCCTAGGACAGGATAATTCACCCCTCCACTTT. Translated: CASSVSLGQDNSPLHF. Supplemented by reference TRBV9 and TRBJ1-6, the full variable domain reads DSGVTQTPKHLITATGQRVTLRCSPRSGDLSVYWYQQSLDQGLQFLIQYYNGEERAKGNILERFSAQQFPDLHSELNLSSLELGDSALYFCASSVSLGQDNSPLHFGNGTRLTVT.